The clone carrying this T cell receptor (beta chain) was counted only a few times. Its specificity is unknown. All donors came from Russia, were Caucasian and healthy, and spanned ages about 6 to 95. Total RNA extracted from each sample amounted to at least 5.5 micrograms. This record comes from a study of blood T cells in healthy people across ages. Study conclusions and caveats: The recorded TCR beta diversity per million T cells decreased in a roughly linear manner with age. The study could not conclusively compare naive and antigen-experienced cells, given its unsorted PBMCs.

PCR was performed a second time for roughly 6 to 12 cycles using a sample-barcoded 5' primer and a J-beta primer mix. Each CDR3 protein is one row after TCRdb ran MiXCR on the 5' RACE reads. This table holds about 1.1 million distinct CDR3 sequences, 35% to 45% found once. The CDR3 contains 14 residues. V was cut by 2 bases and J by 3 bases, with 9 bases left in between. From germline, CDR1 is SNHLY and CDR2 FYNNEI. The V gene is TRBV2, the J gene TRBJ2-3; tentative D call: TRBD1 (5 bases). The origin of this receptor is a man younger than 35 in good health. Sequencing used blood. CDR3 loop: CASSECRGTDTQYF. For the CDR3, the DNA is TGTGCCAGCAGTGAATGTAGGGGAACAGATACGCAGTATTTT.